This T cell receptor beta chain was recovered during a study of T cell repertoires in cytomegalovirus infection. Findings of the study overall: Dominating the ex vivo response were TCR beta clonotypes that were CMV-specific and HLA-C-restricted.

This clonotype has only a few counts. What it binds is not known. One entry per CDR3 protein, called by TCRdb with MiXCR from the reads. The sample lists 600,000 to 700,000 distinct CDR3 sequences; roughly 36% were seen once. The CDR3 contains 11 residues. Germline loops: CDR1 SGHVS, CDR2 FNYEAQ. V gave up 1 base and J gave up 8 bases, with 4 bases separating them. This material consisted of cultured PBMCs, taken from culture after CMV antigen stimulation. The clonotype comes from a human donor in good health (CMV status not recorded). Some clones in this sample may be carry-over from other donors' samples. This chain links TRBV7-6 with TRBJ2-3; no clear D gene. In DNA form, the CDR3 reads TGTGCCAGCAGCTTAGACGTTACGCAGTATTTT. Amino acid sequence: CASSLDVTQYF.